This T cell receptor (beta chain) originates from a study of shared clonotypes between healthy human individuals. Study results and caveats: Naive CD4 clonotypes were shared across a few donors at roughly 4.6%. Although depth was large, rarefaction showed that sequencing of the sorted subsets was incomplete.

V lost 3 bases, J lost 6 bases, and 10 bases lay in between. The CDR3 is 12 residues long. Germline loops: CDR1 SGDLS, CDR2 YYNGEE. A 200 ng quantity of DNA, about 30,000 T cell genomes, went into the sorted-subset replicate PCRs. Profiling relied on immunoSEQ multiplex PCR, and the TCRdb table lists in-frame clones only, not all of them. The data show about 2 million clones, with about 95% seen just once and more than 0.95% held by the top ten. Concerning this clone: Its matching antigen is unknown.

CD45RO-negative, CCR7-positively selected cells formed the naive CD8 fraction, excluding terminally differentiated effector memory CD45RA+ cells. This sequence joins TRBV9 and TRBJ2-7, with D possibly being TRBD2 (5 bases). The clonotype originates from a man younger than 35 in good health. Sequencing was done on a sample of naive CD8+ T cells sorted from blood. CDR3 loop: CASSARGGEQYF. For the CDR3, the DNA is TGTGCCAGCAGCGCCCGTGGAGGCGAGCAGTACTTC.